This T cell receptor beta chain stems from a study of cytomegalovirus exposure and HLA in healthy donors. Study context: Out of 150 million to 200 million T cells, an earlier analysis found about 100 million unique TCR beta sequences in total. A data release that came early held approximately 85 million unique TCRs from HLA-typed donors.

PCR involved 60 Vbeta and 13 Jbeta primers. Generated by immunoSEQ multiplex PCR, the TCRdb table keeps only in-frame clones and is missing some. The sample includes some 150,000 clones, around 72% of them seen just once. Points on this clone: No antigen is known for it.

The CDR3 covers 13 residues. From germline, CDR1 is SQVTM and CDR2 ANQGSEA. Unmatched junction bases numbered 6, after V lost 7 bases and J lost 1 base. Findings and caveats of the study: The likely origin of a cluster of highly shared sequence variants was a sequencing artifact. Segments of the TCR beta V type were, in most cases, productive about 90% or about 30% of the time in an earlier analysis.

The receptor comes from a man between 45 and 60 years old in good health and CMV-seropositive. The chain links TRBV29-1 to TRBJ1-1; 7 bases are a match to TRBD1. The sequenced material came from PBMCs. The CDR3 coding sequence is TGCAGCGCACCGGGACAGAAGAACACTGAAGCTTTCTTT. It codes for CSAPGQKNTEAFF.